This is a list of T cell receptor beta chains from one sample in a study of T cells in Graves' hyperthyroidism and ophthalmopathy. Via MiXCR, TCRdb re-called the multiplex PCR reads, giving one row per CDR3 protein. The table lists 500,000 or so distinct CDR3 sequences, about 15% of them singletons. Sequenced sample: blood. The source is a woman under 30 with Graves' ophthalmopathy. CDR3s include the opening cysteine and the closing phenylalanine or tryptophan. A D gene is named only where the DNA matches it firmly. Clone size appears in some rows only: once, few, many, or a class for an expanded clone.

v_call	d_call	j_call	clone_size	cdr3_aa	cdr3_nt
TRBV5-6	TRBD1	TRBJ1-1	NA	CASSSARNRGSNTEAFF	TGTGCCAGCAGCTCCGCTAGGAACAGGGGATCGAACACTGAAGCTTTCTTT
TRBV5-5	TRBD1	TRBJ1-3	NA	CASSSIVRDRFIPPGNTIYF	TGTGCCAGCAGCTCTATTGTCAGGGACAGGTTTATTCCCCCTGGAAACACCATATATTTT
TRBV28	NA	TRBJ1-2	many	CASSLVGGSYTF	TGTGCCAGCAGTTTGGTTGGGGGTAGCTACACCTTC
TRBV12-5	NA	TRBJ2-1	many	CASGGRDLSSYNEQFF	TGTGCTAGTGGTGGAAGGGACCTCAGCTCCTACAATGAGCAGTTCTTC
TRBV9	NA	TRBJ1-3	NA	CASSVGFGNTIYF	TGTGCCAGCAGCGTAGGATTTGGAAACACCATATATTTT
TRBV7-3	TRBD2	TRBJ2-1	NA	CASSLGASGAYEQFF	TGTGCCAGCAGCTTAGGGGCTAGCGGAGCCTATGAGCAGTTCTTC
TRBV5-6	NA	TRBJ2-5	few	CASSPAWVRQETQYF	TGTGCCAGCAGCCCAGCTTGGGTTAGGCAAGAGACCCAGTACTTC
TRBV7-8	NA	TRBJ2-5	NA	CASSPTYSSQETQYF	TGTGCCAGCAGCCCGACATACTCCTCCCAAGAGACCCAGTACTTC
TRBV5-1	TRBD1	TRBJ2-1	few	CASSSSTGVDYNEQFF	TGCGCCAGCAGCTCCTCGACAGGGGTCGATTACAATGAGCAGTTCTTC
TRBV6-2/TRBV6-3	NA	TRBJ2-1	few	CASTKHSRAWEQFF	TGTGCCAGCACCAAACATAGCAGGGCTTGGGAGCAGTTCTTC
TRBV27	NA	TRBJ2-2	NA	CASSQTEPNTGELFF	TGTGCCAGCAGCCAGACAGAGCCGAACACCGGGGAGCTGTTTTTT
TRBV4-2	TRBD1	TRBJ2-7	few	CASSQERNRGYEQYF	TGTGCCAGCAGCCAAGAAAGGAACAGGGGCTACGAGCAGTACTTC
TRBV29-1	NA	TRBJ2-1	NA	CSVEPRGTPNEQFF	TGCAGCGTTGAACCGCGGGGCACGCCCAATGAGCAGTTCTTC
TRBV30	NA	TRBJ1-1	NA	CAWSANMNTEAFF	TGTGCCTGGAGTGCCAACATGAACACTGAAGCTTTCTTT
TRBV5-1	NA	TRBJ1-1	many	CASSADQGSTEAFF	TGCGCCAGCAGCGCGGACCAAGGATCCACTGAAGCTTTCTTT
TRBV28	NA	TRBJ2-1	many	CASSARQNSYNEQFF	TGTGCCAGCAGTGCCCGACAGAACTCCTACAATGAGCAGTTCTTC
TRBV12-3/TRBV12-4	TRBD2	TRBJ2-4	many	CASSSFRTSGGARGKNIQYF	TGTGCCAGCAGTAGTTTCAGGACTAGCGGGGGGGCCAGGGGCAAAAACATTCAGTACTTC
TRBV2	NA	TRBJ2-1	many	CASSEAGMGRDNEQFF	TGTGCCAGCAGTGAAGCAGGCATGGGACGGGACAATGAGCAGTTCTTC
TRBV7-3	NA	TRBJ1-1	few	CASSLSQENTEAFF	TGTGCCAGCAGCTTGTCTCAAGAGAACACTGAAGCTTTCTTT
TRBV4-1	TRBD2	TRBJ2-5	many	CASSPAGTLQETQYF	TGCGCCAGCAGCCCAGCGGGGACTTTGCAAGAGACCCAGTACTTC
TRBV27	TRBD2	TRBJ2-1	few	CASRVAGDYNEQFF	TGTGCCAGCAGGGTAGCGGGGGACTACAATGAGCAGTTCTTC
TRBV6-5	NA	TRBJ2-1	NA	CASSYDSPNEQFF	TGTGCCAGCAGTTACGATAGCCCCAATGAGCAGTTCTTC
TRBV7-9	NA	TRBJ2-1	many	CASSPLMDEQFF	TGTGCCAGCAGCCCCCTCATGGATGAGCAGTTCTTC
TRBV28	NA	TRBJ1-2	many	CASSLPQGNYGYTF	TGTGCCAGCAGTTTACCACAGGGTAACTATGGCTACACCTTC
TRBV27	NA	TRBJ2-7	few	CASSLQSTYEQYF	TGTGCCAGCAGTTTGCAGTCCACCTACGAGCAGTACTTC
TRBV11-2	NA	TRBJ2-3	many	CASSLAGTDTQYF	TGTGCCAGCAGCTTAGCGGGCACAGATACGCAGTATTTT
TRBV20-1	TRBD1	TRBJ2-4	few	CSGPGQGNIQYF	TGCAGTGGACCGGGACAGGGAAACATTCAGTACTTC
TRBV27	TRBD1	TRBJ2-3	NA	CASRVGGADTQYF	TGTGCCAGCAGAGTAGGGGGCGCAGATACGCAGTATTTT
TRBV28	TRBD1	TRBJ1-1	few	CASSSGGQGLTEAFF	TGTGCCAGCAGTTCAGGGGGACAGGGGTTAACTGAAGCTTTCTTT
TRBV18	NA	TRBJ2-7	many	CASSSPGNYEQYF	TGTGCCAGCTCCTCCCCCGGGAACTACGAGCAGTACTTC
TRBV20-1	TRBD2	TRBJ2-5	many	CSASGRTSGQETQYF	TGCAGTGCTAGTGGCCGGACTAGCGGACAAGAGACCCAGTACTTC
TRBV6-2/TRBV6-3	NA	TRBJ1-6	few	CASSSTVSSPLHF	TGTGCCAGCAGTTCCACCGTGAGTTCACCCCTCCACTTT
TRBV2	TRBD2	TRBJ2-5	many	CASSGGLAETQYF	TGTGCCAGCAGTGGCGGACTAGCAGAGACCCAGTACTTC
TRBV5-1	NA	TRBJ2-1	NA	CASRGVGNEQFF	TGCGCCAGCAGGGGGGTCGGCAATGAGCAGTTCTTC
TRBV2	NA	TRBJ1-1	NA	CASIAFGPTEAFF	TGTGCCAGCATCGCTTTTGGGCCCACTGAAGCTTTCTTT